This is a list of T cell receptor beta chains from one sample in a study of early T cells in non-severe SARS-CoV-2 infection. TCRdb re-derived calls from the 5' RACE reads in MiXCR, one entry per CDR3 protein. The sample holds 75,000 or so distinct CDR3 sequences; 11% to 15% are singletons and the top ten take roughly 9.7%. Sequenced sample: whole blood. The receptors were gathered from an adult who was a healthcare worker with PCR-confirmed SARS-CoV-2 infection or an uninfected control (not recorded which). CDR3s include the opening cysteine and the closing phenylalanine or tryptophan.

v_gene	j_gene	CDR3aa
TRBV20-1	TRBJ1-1	CSAIRANTEAFF
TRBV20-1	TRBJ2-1	CSAGEWGGNEQFF
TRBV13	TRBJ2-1	CASSPLLAGKDEQFF
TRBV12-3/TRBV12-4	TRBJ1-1	CASRERAGEAFF
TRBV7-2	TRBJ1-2	CASSLEVDYGYTF
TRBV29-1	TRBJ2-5	CSVDRWGETQYF
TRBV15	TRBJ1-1	CATKGSLQEAFF
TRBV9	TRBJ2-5	CASSAGETQYF
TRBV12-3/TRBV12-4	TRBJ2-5	CASSFGGPVGETQYF
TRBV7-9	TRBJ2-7	CASSFSSGEQYF
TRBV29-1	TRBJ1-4	CSVGVGTGNEKLFF
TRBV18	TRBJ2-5	CASSPPGETQYF
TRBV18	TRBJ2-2	CASSPEMDTGELFF
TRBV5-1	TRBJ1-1	CASSVGTLSGEAFF
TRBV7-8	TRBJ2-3	CASSPYTDTQYF
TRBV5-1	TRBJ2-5	CASNRDREETQYF
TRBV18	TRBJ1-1	CASSPMGGPAEAFF
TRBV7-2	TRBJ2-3	CASSTAGGRDTQYF
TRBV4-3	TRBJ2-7	CASSHSPDPLNSYEQYF
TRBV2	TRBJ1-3	CASRTGAGNTIYF
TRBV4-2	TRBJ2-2	CASSRSRGVTGELFF
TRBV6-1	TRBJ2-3	CASRYTQADTQYF
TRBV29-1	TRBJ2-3	CSVESQTDTQYF
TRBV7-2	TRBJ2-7	CASSHSGPVIGEQYF
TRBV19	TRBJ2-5	CASSIFLGASGLAEETQYF
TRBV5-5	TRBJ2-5	CASSYGTSGDYQQETQYF
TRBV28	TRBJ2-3	CASKRESATDTQYF
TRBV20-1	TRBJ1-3	CSASGVATGNTIYF
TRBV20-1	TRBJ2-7	CSAKGDSYEQYF
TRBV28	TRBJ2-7	CASSLGTALYEQYF
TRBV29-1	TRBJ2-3	CSVVQATTDTQYF
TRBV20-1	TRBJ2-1	CSARDPGRGENNEQFF
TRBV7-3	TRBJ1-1	CASSLEMNTEAFF
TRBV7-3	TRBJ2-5	CASSLTHLRGETQYF
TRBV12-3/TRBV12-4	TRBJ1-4	CASSKTGPRVGEKLFF
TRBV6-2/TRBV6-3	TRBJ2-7	CASSYSAGGFLGSYEQYF
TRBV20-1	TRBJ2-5	CSAPSGALNPGETQYF
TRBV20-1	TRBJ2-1	CSAGLYYNEQFF
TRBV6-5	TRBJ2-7	CASRRRQGAGGEQYF
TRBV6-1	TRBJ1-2	CASRHSTNYGYTF
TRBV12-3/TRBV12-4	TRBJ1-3	CATRQDSGNTIYF
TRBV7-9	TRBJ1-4	CASSPTGGFEKLFF
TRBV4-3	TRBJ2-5	CASSQGTLKETQYF
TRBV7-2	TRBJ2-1	CASSSTENNEQFF
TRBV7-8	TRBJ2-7	CASSLFHPGYRNEQYF
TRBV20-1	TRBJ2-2	CSARGPVNTGELFF
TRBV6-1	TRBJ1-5	CASVRGQWQPQHF
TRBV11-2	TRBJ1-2	CASSLGQTVNYGYTF
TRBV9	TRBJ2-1	CASSPRARSTSYNEQFF
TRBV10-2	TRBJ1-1	CASSAGTVTEAFF
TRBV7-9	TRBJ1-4	CASSFKSSNEKLFF